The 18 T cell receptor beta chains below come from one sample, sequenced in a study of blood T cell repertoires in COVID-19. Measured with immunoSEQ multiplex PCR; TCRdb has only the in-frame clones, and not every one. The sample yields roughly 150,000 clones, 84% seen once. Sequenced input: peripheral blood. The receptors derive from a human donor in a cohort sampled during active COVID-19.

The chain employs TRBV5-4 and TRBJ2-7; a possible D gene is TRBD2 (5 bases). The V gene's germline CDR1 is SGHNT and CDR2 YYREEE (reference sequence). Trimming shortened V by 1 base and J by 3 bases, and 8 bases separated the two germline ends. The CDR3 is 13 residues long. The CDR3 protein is CASSLRGNYEQYF. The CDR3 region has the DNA TGTGCCAGCAGCTTGAGAGGGAACTACGAGCAGTACTTC. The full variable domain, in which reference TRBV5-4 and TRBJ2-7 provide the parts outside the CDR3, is ETGVTQSPTHLIKTRGQQVTLRCSSQSGHNTVSWYQQALGQGPQFIFQYYREEENGRGNFPPRFSGLQFPNYSSELNVNALELDDSALYLCASSLRGNYEQYFGPGTRLTVT.

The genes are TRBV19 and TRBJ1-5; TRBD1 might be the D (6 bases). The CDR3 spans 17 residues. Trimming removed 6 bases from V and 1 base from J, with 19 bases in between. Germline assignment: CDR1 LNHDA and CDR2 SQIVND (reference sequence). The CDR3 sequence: CASRRDRDIWSNQPQHF. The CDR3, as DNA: TGTGCCAGTAGAAGAGATCGGGACATCTGGAGCAATCAGCCCCAGCATTTT.

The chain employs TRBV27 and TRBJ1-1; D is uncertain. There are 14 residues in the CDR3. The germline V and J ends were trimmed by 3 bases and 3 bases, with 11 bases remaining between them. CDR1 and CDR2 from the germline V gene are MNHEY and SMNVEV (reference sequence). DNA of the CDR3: TGTGCCAGCAGTTTCCGGAGGGCGGACACTGAAGCTTTCTTT. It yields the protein CASSFRRADTEAFF.

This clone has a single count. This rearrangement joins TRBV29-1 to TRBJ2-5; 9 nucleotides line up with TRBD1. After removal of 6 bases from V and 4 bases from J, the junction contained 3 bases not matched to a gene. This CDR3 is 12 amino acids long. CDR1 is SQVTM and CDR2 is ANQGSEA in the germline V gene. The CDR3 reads CSVGQGTETQYF. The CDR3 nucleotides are TGCAGCGTAGGACAGGGGACAGAGACCCAGTACTTC.

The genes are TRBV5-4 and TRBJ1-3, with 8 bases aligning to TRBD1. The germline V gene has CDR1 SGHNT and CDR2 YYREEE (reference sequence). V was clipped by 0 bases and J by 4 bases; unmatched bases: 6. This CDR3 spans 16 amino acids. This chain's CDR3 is CASSLGPTGAGNTIYF. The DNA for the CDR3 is TGTGCCAGCAGCTTGGGGCCGACAGGGGCAGGAAACACCATATATTTT.

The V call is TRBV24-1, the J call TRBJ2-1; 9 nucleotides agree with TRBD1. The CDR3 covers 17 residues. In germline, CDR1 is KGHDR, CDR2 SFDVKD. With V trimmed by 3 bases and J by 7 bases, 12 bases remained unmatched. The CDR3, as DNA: TGTGCCACCAGTGATGGGGGAAGGACAGGGGAGGATAATGAGCAGTTCTTC. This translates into CATSDGGRTGEDNEQFF.

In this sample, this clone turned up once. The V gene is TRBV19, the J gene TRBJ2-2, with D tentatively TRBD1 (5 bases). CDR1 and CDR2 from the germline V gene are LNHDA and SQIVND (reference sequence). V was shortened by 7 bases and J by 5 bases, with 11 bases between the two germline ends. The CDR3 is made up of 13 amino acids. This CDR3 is CASIDRITGELFF. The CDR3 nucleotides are TGTGCCAGTATAGACAGAATTACCGGGGAGCTGTTTTTT.

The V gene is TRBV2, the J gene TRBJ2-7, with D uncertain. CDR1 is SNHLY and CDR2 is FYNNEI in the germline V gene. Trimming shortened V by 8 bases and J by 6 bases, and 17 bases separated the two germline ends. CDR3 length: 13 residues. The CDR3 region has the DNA TGTGCCAGCCAGGCGATTCTTATGCGCGAGCAGTACTTC. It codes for CASQAILMREQYF.

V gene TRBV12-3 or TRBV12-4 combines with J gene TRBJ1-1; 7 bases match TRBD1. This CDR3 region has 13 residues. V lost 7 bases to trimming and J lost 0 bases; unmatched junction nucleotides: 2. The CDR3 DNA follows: TGTGCCAGCAAGGGGGCAATGAACACTGAAGCTTTCTTT. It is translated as CASKGAMNTEAFF.

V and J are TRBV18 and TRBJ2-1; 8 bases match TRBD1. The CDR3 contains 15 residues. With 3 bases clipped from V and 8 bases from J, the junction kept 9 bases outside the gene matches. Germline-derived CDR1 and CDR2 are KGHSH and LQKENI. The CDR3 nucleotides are TGTGCCAGCTCACCGGCAGGGGGCGCTGTGGATGAGCAGTTCTTC. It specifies CASSPAGGAVDEQFF.

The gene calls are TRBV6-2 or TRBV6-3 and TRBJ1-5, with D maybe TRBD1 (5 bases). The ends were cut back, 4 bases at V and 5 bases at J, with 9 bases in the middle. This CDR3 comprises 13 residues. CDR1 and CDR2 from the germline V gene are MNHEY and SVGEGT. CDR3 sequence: CASSFTGDQPQHF. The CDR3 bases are TGTGCCAGCAGTTTTACGGGGGATCAGCCCCAGCATTTT.

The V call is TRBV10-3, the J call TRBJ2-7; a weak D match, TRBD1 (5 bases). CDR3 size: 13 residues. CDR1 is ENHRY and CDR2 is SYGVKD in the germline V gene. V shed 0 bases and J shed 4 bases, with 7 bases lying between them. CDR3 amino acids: CAISESGQYEQYV. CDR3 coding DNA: TGTGCCATCAGTGAGTCGGGGCAGTACGAGCAGTACGTC.

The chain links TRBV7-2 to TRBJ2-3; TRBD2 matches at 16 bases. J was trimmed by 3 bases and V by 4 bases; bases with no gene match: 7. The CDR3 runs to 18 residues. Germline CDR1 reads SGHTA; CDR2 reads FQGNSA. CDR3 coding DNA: TGTGCCAGCAGCTCCCCCGGGACTAGCGGGAGGGCAACAGATACGCAGTATTTT. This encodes CASSSPGTSGRATDTQYF. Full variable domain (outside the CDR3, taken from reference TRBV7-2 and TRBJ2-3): GAGVSQSPSNKVTEKGKDVELRCDPISGHTALYWYRQSLGQGLEFLIYFQGNSAPDKSGLPSDRFSAERTGGSVSTLTIQRTQQEDSAVYLCASSSPGTSGRATDTQYFGPGTRLTVL.

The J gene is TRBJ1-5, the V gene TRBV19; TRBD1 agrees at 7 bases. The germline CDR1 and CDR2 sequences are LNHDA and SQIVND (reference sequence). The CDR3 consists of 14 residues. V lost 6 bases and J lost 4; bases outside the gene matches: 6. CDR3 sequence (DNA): TGTGCCAGTAGACCGACAGGGTCTAATCAGCCCCAGCATTTT. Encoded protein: CASRPTGSNQPQHF.

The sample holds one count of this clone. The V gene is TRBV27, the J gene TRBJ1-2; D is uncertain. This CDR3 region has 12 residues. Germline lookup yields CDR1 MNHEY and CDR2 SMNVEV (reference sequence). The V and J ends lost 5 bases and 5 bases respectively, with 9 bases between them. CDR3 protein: CASSTRGYGYTF. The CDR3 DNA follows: TGTGCCAGCAGTACTCGAGGGTATGGCTACACCTTC.

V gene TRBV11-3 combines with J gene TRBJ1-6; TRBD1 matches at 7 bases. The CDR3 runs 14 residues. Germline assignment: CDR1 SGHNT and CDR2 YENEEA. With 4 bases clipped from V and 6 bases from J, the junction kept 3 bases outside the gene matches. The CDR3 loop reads CASSSGQLNSPLHF. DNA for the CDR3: TGTGCCAGCAGCTCGGGACAGCTTAATTCACCCCTCCACTTT.

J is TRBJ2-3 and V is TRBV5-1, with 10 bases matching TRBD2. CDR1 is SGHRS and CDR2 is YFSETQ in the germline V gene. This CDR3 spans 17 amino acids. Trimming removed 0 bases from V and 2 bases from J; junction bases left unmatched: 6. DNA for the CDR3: TGCGCCAGCAGCTTGGATGGTAGCGGGGGGTACACAGATACGCAGTATTTT. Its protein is CASSLDGSGGYTDTQYF.

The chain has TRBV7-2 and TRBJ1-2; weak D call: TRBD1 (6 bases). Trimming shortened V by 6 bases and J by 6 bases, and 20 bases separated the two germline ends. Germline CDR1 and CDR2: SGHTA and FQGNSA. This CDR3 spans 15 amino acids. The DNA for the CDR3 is TGTGCCAGCAGAGTCGACAGGCTCCGGGGAGATGGCTACACCTTC. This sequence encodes CASRVDRLRGDGYTF. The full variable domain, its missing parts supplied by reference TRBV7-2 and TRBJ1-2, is GAGVSQSPSNKVTEKGKDVELRCDPISGHTALYWYRQSLGQGLEFLIYFQGNSAPDKSGLPSDRFSAERTGGSVSTLTIQRTQQEDSAVYLCASRVDRLRGDGYTFGSGTRLTVV.